These T cell receptor beta chains were read from a single sample in a study of long-term antiretroviral therapy in people with HIV. Some clones are missing from TCRdb's copy, which holds only in-frame ones; the method was immunoSEQ multiplex PCR. The table lists roughly 16,000 clones, roughly four fifths of them singletons. The input for sequencing was unsorted PBMCs, taken 0.3 years after starting antiretroviral therapy. The receptors derive from a man between 18 and 29 years old with HIV. Each CDR3 is given with its conserved first and last residue. The D gene is left open where the match is weak. Clone size is stated in some rows and not others, as once, few, many or a class when expanded.

cdr3_aa	cdr3_nt	v_call	clone_size	d_call	j_call
CASSPPGLENTIYF	TGTGCCAGTAGTCCCCCCGGACTGGAAAACACCATATATTTT	TRBV19	few	.	TRBJ1-3
CASSLVIQPSRETQYF	TGTGCCAGCAGCTTAGTTATTCAACCAAGCCGAGAGACCCAGTACTTC	TRBV13	.	.	TRBJ2-5
CARYPGLALQETQYF	TGTGCCAGATATCCGGGACTAGCGTTGCAAGAGACCCAGTACTTC	TRBV6-1	.	TRBD2	TRBJ2-5
CASSQDLSPGRGETQYF	TGCGCCAGCAGCCAAGATCTTTCGCCAGGGAGGGGAGAGACCCAGTACTTC	TRBV4-1	.	TRBD2	TRBJ2-5
CAWSGGDLQPQHF	TGTGCCTGGAGCGGGGGGGACTTACAGCCCCAGCATTTT	TRBV30	.	.	TRBJ1-5
CASSSDANTGELFF	TGTGCCAGTAGCTCGGACGCAAACACCGGGGAGCTGTTTTTT	TRBV19	.	.	TRBJ2-2
CASSLDLLGGGTDTQYF	TGTGCCAGCAGCTTGGACCTTTTGGGGGGCGGCACAGATACGCAGTATTTT	TRBV5-4	.	.	TRBJ2-3
CASSERTWAAYEQYF	TGTGCCAGCAGTGAGCGAACCTGGGCGGCCTACGAGCAGTACTTC	TRBV6-1	.	.	TRBJ2-7
CASSPYRGESPLHF	TGTGCCAGCAGCCCCTACAGGGGTGAATCACCCCTCCACTTT	TRBV6-5	.	TRBD1	TRBJ1-6
CASSPYLAGGPGETQYF	TGCGCCAGCAGCCCTTACCTAGCGGGGGGGCCAGGGGAGACCCAGTACTTC	TRBV5-1	medium-sized	TRBD2	TRBJ2-5